These T cell receptor beta chains were read from a single sample in a study of cytomegalovirus exposure and HLA in healthy donors. Data came from immunoSEQ multiplex PCR; TCRdb stores just in-frame clones and leaves some out. This sample carries approximately 200,000 clones, approximately 84% of them seen once, and the ten largest clones take around 7%. Input material: PBMCs. All receptors come from a man aged 18 to 29 in good health and CMV-seropositive. The CDR3 runs from the conserved cysteine through the conserved F or W.

V gene: TRBV19; CDR3 protein: CASSNLGQPNTEAFF
V gene: TRBV4-3; CDR3 protein: CASSQWTGQEQYF
V gene: TRBV7-2; CDR3 protein: CASSLNPGVDEQFF
V gene: TRBV5-1; CDR3 protein: CASSLARQGGWREQFF
V gene: TRBV5-6; CDR3 protein: CASSLGQGPYEQYF
V gene: TRBV4-2; CDR3 protein: CASSTRLAGGVGTDTQYF
V gene: TRBV6-5; CDR3 protein: CASSYRDTGSNTEAFF
V gene: TRBV4-1; CDR3 protein: CASSLIAGVRGEQYF
V gene: TRBV5-4; CDR3 protein: CASSLVGRLAGGSYNEQFF
V gene: TRBV15; CDR3 protein: CATSRQGPYEKLFF
V gene: TRBV7-2; CDR3 protein: CASSPQGLQETQYF
V gene: TRBV4-1; CDR3 protein: CASSQGGLDTQYF
V gene: TRBV7-9; CDR3 protein: CASSDRTGQGFATNEKLFF
V gene: TRBV5-1; CDR3 protein: CASSEQGAGTEAFF
V gene: TRBV20-1; CDR3 protein: CSAGAEEAFF
V gene: TRBV14; CDR3 protein: CASSQVTGGTEAFF
V gene: TRBV27; CDR3 protein: CASWTGGSQFF
V gene: TRBV6-1; CDR3 protein: CASSLGQALNQPQHF
V gene: TRBV29-1; CDR3 protein: CSVEVTSGRLDRYF
V gene: TRBV5-4; CDR3 protein: CASSPGQGRYEQYF
V gene: TRBV4-1; CDR3 protein: CASSLLTGGALNTGELFF
V gene: TRBV19; CDR3 protein: CASTPRRTGGDGNQPQHF
V gene: TRBV2; CDR3 protein: CASSELPPDTEAFF
V gene: TRBV7-8; CDR3 protein: CASSPKRGNGAGYEQYF
V gene: TRBV15; CDR3 protein: CATSKGSRAGELFF
V gene: TRBV5-8; CDR3 protein: CASSFTRDSYEQYF
V gene: TRBV5-1; CDR3 protein: CASSPTGGGETQYF
V gene: TRBV4-2; CDR3 protein: CASSRTGERSEQYF
V gene: TRBV9; CDR3 protein: CASSKTRGWGTDTQYF
V gene: TRBV19; CDR3 protein: CASSNRGQGGQPQHF
V gene: TRBV6-5; CDR3 protein: CASSPGFSNQPQHF
V gene: TRBV19; CDR3 protein: CASTQGATDTQYF
V gene: TRBV5-1; CDR3 protein: CASSLGLADTGELFF
V gene: TRBV9; CDR3 protein: CASSRTGGGLGGNQPQHF
V gene: TRBV6-1; CDR3 protein: CASSGGRTSGGGGTQYF
V gene: TRBV5-1; CDR3 protein: CASSFSQLAGVAEQYF
V gene: TRBV2; CDR3 protein: CASSDGTYNEQFF
V gene: TRBV2; CDR3 protein: CASRPTSATDTQYF
V gene: TRBV28; CDR3 protein: CASRGSGGAGNEQYF
V gene: TRBV6-1; CDR3 protein: CASSEGVSGANVLTF
V gene: TRBV7-8; CDR3 protein: CASSRPGPASGSPNTGELFF
V gene: TRBV5-1; CDR3 protein: CASSLGDRGNYGYTF
V gene: TRBV28; CDR3 protein: CASSFWLEQFF
V gene: TRBV27; CDR3 protein: CASIAGDYEQYF
V gene: TRBV30; CDR3 protein: CAWSPYEGTSGVSKGYEQYF
V gene: TRBV19; CDR3 protein: CASSEQGNTGELFF
V gene: TRBV7-7; CDR3 protein: CASSPTVSGNTIYF
V gene: TRBV6-5; CDR3 protein: CASKRQGVVLEQFF
V gene: TRBV5-4; CDR3 protein: CASSFRGPSYEQYF
V gene: TRBV7-8; CDR3 protein: CASSYRGGHIDTQYF
V gene: TRBV7-3; CDR3 protein: CASSPTSGSLTDTQYF
V gene: TRBV11-2; CDR3 protein: CASSLAAGRGSQETQYF
V gene: TRBV7-8; CDR3 protein: CASIKRVWLYNEQFF